This T cell receptor beta chain originates from a study of T-cell reconstitution after alpha-beta-depleted transplantation in children. A library of TCRbeta sequences, prepared with unique molecular identifiers, was generated. TCRdb called the PCR reads again in MiXCR, with one record for every CDR3 protein. Of about 600,000 distinct CDR3 sequences listed, 8% to 11% are singletons. Sequenced here: PBMCs from the stem cell graft donor, sampled from the stem cell graft. This receptor was identified in a human donor who donated a stem cell graft to a child with acute myeloid leukemia.

The CDR3 here is CASSLGQGIPEAFF. The CDR3 DNA reads as TGTGCCAGCAGTTTGGGACAGGGTATCCCTGAAGCTTTCTTT. The chain couples TRBV12-3 or TRBV12-4 to TRBJ1-1; 9 bases are shared with TRBD1. The V gene end was trimmed by 3 bases and the J gene end by 6 bases; junction bases not matched to a gene: 5. CDR3 length equals 14 residues.